This passage covers 15 T cell receptor beta chains from one sample sequenced in a study of cytomegalovirus exposure and HLA in healthy donors. The PCR contained 60 Vbeta and 13 Jbeta primers. The data were produced by immunoSEQ multiplex PCR, yet TCRdb's version contains in-frame clones alone and is incomplete. The profile shows about 110,000 clones, 75% to 80% of them singletons. Material for sequencing was PBMCs. The receptors were gathered from a woman aged 25-40 years in good health and CMV-seronegative.

This clone occurred a few times. DNA for the CDR3: TGTGCCAGCAGTGAACTTCGGAGCGGGGCCTACAATGAGCAGTTCTTC. This translates into CASSELRSGAYNEQFF. The chain has TRBV2 and TRBJ2-1; 7 bases line up with TRBD2. The junction had 6 bases not matched to a gene; V was cut back by 2 bases and J by 2 bases. CDR1 and CDR2 (germline): SNHLY, FYNNEI. CDR3 length equals 16 residues.

CDR3 sequence (DNA): TGCGCCAGCAGCTACAGGGACCCCGGACTAGCGGGAGCTCTCGAGCAGTACTTC. Protein sequence: CASSYRDPGLAGALEQYF. This chain connects TRBV4-1 to TRBJ2-7; 13 nucleotides line up with TRBD2. Germline V gene lookup returns CDR1 MGHRA and CDR2 YSYEKL. Unmatched junction bases numbered 16, after V lost 5 bases and J lost 6 bases. This CDR3 is 18 amino acids long.

CDR3 sequence (DNA): TGTGCCAGCAGCTTCGGGGGCGAGCAGTACTTC. Translation: CASSFGGEQYF. The chain couples TRBV7-9 to TRBJ2-7; tentative D call: TRBD2 (6 bases). Trimming took off 3 bases at V and 6 bases at J, with 6 bases between the two ends. CDR3 length: 11 amino acids. CDR1 and CDR2 (germline): SEHNR, FQNEAQ (reference sequence).

The V call is TRBV7-2, the J call TRBJ2-7; 10 nucleotides match TRBD1. The CDR3 extends over 13 amino acids. After removal of 5 bases from V and 2 bases from J, the junction contained 0 bases not matched to a gene. Germline lookup yields CDR1 SGHTA and CDR2 FQGNSA. DNA for the CDR3: TGTGCCAGCAGCGACAGGGGGCCCTACGAGCAGTACTTC. Translated: CASSDRGPYEQYF.

The V call is TRBV27, the J call TRBJ2-3; D uncertain. CDR3 length equals 13 residues. The V and J ends lost 0 bases and 3 bases respectively, with 4 bases between them. The germline gives CDR1 MNHEY, CDR2 SMNVEV (reference sequence). In nucleotides, the CDR3 is TGTGCCAGCAGTTTATCCAGGACAGATACGCAGTATTTT. As protein: CASSLSRTDTQYF.

The genes are TRBV20-1 and TRBJ1-1; TRBD1 might be the D (5 bases). V shed 4 bases and J shed 6 bases, with 9 bases lying between them. Germline CDR1 reads DFQATT; CDR2 reads SNEGSKA (reference sequence). CDR3 length: 11 residues. The CDR3 loop is CSAMGPAEAFF. CDR3 nucleotide sequence: TGCAGTGCTATGGGGCCGGCTGAAGCTTTCTTT.

This sequence joins TRBV6-5 and TRBJ1-2; D is uncertain. Trimming shortened V by 2 bases and J by 2 bases, and 12 bases separated the two germline ends. This CDR3 spans 15 amino acids. Germline V gene data show CDR1 as MNHEY and CDR2 as SVGAGI. The CDR3 reads CASSYGVLDNYGYTF. The CDR3, as DNA: TGTGCCAGCAGTTACGGAGTTCTAGACAACTATGGCTACACCTTC.

This chain uses TRBV15 with TRBJ1-1; tentative D call: TRBD1 (5 bases). CDR1 is LNHNV, CDR2 YYDKDF, per germline (reference sequence). The CDR3 covers 14 residues. Trimming stripped 3 bases from V and 7 bases from J, with 15 bases between. Here the CDR3 reads CATSRRQGFGEAFF. The CDR3, as DNA: TGTGCCACCAGCAGGCGGCAGGGCTTCGGTGAAGCTTTCTTT.

This chain uses TRBV28 with TRBJ1-5; D may be TRBD1 (6 bases). CDR3 size: 14 residues. The V gene's germline CDR1 is MDHEN and CDR2 SYDVKM. Trimming stripped 5 bases from V and 3 bases from J, with 11 bases between. CDR3 residues: CASSTRQDNQPQHF. The CDR3 DNA sequence: TGTGCCAGCAGTACCCGACAGGACAATCAGCCCCAGCATTTT.

The rearrangement uses TRBV6-5 and TRBJ2-1, with D tentatively TRBD1 (6 bases). This CDR3 comprises 16 residues. Germline CDR1 is MNHEY and CDR2 is SVGAGI. V was shortened by 0 bases and J by 0 bases, with 9 bases between the two germline ends. The CDR3 region has the DNA TGTGCCAGCAGTTACTCGGGGGCCCGCTCCTACAATGAGCAGTTCTTC. Translation: CASSYSGARSYNEQFF.

This rearrangement joins TRBV7-2 to TRBJ2-1, with 10 bases that match TRBD2. Germline V CDR1 and CDR2: SGHTA, FQGNSA. Trimming removed 4 bases from V and 4 bases from J; junction bases left unmatched: 10. The length of the CDR3 is 17 residues. The CDR3 DNA sequence: TGTGCCAGCAGCTCGAACTCCCCGGGACTAGCGTACAATGAGCAGTTCTTC. Translation: CASSSNSPGLAYNEQFF.

The chain is built from TRBV30 and TRBJ1-6; perhaps TRBD1 as D (5 bases). The CDR3 runs to 12 residues. Looked up from germline, CDR1 is GTSNPN and CDR2 is SVGIG (reference sequence). Trimming stripped 3 bases from V and 7 bases from J, with 7 bases between. The CDR3 DNA follows: TGTGCCTGGAGAGACAGAAATTCACCCCTCCACTTT. Protein product: CAWRDRNSPLHF.

The sample holds one count of this clone. The J gene is TRBJ2-1, the V gene TRBV2, with 8 nucleotides matching TRBD2. V dropped 8 bases and J dropped 7; count of bases not matched to a gene: 16. The CDR3 totals 16 residues. Germline V gene lookup returns CDR1 SNHLY and CDR2 FYNNEI. Here the CDR3 DNA reads TGTGCCAGCCCCTCACCGGAGCGGGAGATTTCTAATGAGCAGTTCTTC. It codes for CASPSPEREISNEQFF.

CDR3 protein: CASSQEWDREEKLFF. CDR3 bases: TGTGCCAGCAGCCAAGAATGGGACAGGGAAGAAAAACTGTTTTTT. The rearrangement links TRBV4-2 to TRBJ1-4, with 9 bases that match TRBD1. This CDR3 has 15 residues. Germline CDR1 and CDR2: LGHNA and YNFKEQ. J lost 8 bases, V lost 0 bases, and 4 bases had no gene match.

The chain combines TRBV7-9 with TRBJ1-6; 8 positions agree with TRBD1. Per the germline V gene, CDR1 is SEHNR and CDR2 is FQNEAQ (reference sequence). The CDR3 is 16 residues long. Trimming took 5 bases from V and 9 from J; bases not matched to a gene: 12. CDR3 coding DNA: TGTGCCAGCAGCCACTACCGGACAGGGACCTTTTCACCCCTCCACTTT. It yields the protein CASSHYRTGTFSPLHF. Complete variable domain (other parts from reference TRBV7-9 and TRBJ1-6): DTGVSQNPRHKITKRGQNVTFRCDPISEHNRLYWYRQTLGQGPEFLTYFQNEAQLEKSRLLSDRFSAERPKGSFSTLEIQRTEQGDSAMYLCASSHYRTGTFSPLHFGNGTRLTVT.